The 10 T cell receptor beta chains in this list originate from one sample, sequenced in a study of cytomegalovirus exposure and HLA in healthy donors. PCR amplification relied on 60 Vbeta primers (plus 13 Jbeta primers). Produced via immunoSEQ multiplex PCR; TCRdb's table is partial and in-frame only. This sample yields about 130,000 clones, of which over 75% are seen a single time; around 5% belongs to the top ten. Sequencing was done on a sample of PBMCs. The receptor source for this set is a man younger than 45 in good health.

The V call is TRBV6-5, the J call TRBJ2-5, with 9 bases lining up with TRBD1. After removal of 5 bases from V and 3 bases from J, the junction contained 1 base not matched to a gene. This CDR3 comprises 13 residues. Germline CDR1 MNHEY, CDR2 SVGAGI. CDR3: CASSRDREETQYF. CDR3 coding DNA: TGTGCCAGCAGTCGGGACAGGGAAGAGACCCAGTACTTC.

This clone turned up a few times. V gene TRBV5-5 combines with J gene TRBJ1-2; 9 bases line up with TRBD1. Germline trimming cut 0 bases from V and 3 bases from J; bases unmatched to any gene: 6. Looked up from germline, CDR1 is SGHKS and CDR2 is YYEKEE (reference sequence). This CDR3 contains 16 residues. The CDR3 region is CASSLGGGQGDYGYTF. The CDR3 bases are TGTGCCAGCAGCTTGGGGGGGGGACAGGGAGACTATGGCTACACCTTC.

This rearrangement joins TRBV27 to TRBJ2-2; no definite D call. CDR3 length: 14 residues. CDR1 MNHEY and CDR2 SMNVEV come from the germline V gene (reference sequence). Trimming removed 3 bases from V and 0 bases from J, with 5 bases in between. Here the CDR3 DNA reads TGTGCCAGCAGTTTCGCAGCGAACACCGGGGAGCTGTTTTTT. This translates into CASSFAANTGELFF.

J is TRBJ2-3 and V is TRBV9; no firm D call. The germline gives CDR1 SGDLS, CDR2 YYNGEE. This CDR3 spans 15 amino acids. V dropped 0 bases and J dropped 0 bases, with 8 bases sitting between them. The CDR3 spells CASSVDRFSTDTQYF. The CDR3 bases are TGTGCCAGCAGCGTAGATCGGTTCAGCACAGATACGCAGTATTTT.

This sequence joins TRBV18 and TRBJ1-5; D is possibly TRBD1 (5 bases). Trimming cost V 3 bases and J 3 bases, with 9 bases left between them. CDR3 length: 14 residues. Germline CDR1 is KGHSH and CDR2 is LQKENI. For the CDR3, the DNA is TGTGCCAGCTCACCCGGACAATCCAATCAGCCCCAGCATTTT. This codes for CASSPGQSNQPQHF.

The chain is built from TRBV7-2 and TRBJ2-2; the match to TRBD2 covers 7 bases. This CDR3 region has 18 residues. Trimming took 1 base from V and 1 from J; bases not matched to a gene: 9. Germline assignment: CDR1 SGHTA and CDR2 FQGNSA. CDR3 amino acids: CASSLGSGLAVNTGELFF. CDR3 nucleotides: TGTGCCAGCAGCTTAGGTTCAGGGCTAGCGGTGAACACCGGGGAGCTGTTTTTT. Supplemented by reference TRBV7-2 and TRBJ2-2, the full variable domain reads GAGVSQSPSNKVTEKGKDVELRCDPISGHTALYWYRQSLGQGLEFLIYFQGNSAPDKSGLPSDRFSAERTGGSVSTLTIQRTQQEDSAVYLCASSLGSGLAVNTGELFFGEGSRLTVL.

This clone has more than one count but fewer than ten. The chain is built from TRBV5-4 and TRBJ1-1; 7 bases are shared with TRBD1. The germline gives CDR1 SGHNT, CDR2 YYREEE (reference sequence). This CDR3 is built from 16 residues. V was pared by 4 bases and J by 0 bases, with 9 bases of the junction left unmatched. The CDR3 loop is CASSPPAGTVNTEAFF. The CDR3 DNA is TGTGCCAGCAGCCCCCCCGCCGGGACAGTGAACACTGAAGCTTTCTTT.

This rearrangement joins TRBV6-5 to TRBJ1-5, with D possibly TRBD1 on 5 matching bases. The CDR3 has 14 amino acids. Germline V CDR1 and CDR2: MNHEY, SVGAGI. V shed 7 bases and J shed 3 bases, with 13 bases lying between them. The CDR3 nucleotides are TGTGCCAGCACCCTAGGGGATTTCAATCAGCCCCAGCATTTT. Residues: CASTLGDFNQPQHF.

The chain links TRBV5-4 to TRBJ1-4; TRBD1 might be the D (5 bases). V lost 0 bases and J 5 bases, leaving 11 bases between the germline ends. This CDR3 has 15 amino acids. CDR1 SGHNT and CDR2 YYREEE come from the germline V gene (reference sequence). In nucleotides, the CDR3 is TGTGCCAGCAGCTTGGATAGGGGAAGGAATGAAAAACTGTTTTTT. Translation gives CASSLDRGRNEKLFF.

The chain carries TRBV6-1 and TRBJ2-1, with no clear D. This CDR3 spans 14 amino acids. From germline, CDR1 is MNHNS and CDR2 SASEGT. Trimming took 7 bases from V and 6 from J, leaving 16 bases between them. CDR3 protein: CASTGSRYGNEQFF. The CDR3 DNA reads TGTGCCAGCACGGGTTCGAGGTACGGCAATGAGCAGTTCTTC.